The sequence of this T cell receptor beta chain was determined in a study of OX40 agonist ivuxolimab in advanced cancers. Study-level information: Hepatocellular carcinoma, melanoma, renal cell or head and neck cancer was diagnosed in the dose-escalation patients.

People who had autoimmune disease history or systemic immunosuppression were excluded. Patients had blood sampled at baseline and again on cycle 4 day 1 and cycle 7 day 1. TCRdb's copy holds only in-frame clones and misses some; the assay was immunoSEQ multiplex PCR. The table lists under 80,000 clones, 85% to 90% of them singletons. Trimming stripped 5 bases from V and 6 bases from J, with 27 bases between. CDR3 length: 18 residues. CDR1 and CDR2 (germline): SGHNT, YYREEE (reference sequence). Here the sequenced sample was CD4+ or CD8+ T cells sorted from blood, taken in a trial of the OX40 agonist ivuxolimab. The TCR sequence derives from an adult with an advanced solid tumor such as melanoma, head and neck, liver or kidney cancer. The chain has TRBV5-4 and TRBJ1-5; possible D gene TRBD1, 6 bases. The CDR3, as DNA: TGTGCCAGCAGATCTGGAGAACCCACAGGGCAGCTCGTTCAGCCCCAGCATTTT. Protein product: CASRSGEPTGQLVQPQHF.